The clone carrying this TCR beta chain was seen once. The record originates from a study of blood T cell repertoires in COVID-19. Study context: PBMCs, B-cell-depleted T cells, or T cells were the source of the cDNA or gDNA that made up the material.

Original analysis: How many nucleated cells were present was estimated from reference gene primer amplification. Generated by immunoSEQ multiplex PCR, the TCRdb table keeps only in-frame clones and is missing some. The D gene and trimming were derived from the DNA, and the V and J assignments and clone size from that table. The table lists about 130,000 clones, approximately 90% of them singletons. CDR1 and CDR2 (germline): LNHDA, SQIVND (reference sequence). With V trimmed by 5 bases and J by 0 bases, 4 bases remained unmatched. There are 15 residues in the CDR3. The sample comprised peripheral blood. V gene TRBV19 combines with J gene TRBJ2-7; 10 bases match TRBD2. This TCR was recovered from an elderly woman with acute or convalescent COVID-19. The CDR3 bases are TGTGCCAGTAGTTCCGGGACTAGCGTCTCCTACGAGCAGTACTTC. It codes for CASSSGTSVSYEQYF. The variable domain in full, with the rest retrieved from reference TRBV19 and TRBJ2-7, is DGGITQSPKYLFRKEGQNVTLSCEQNLNHDAMYWYRQDPGQGLRLIYYSQIVNDFQKGDIAEGYSVSREKKESFPLTVTSAQKNPTAFYLCASSSGTSVSYEQYFGPGTRLTVT.